This TCR beta chain was obtained from a study of blood T cell repertoires in COVID-19. Study at large: Specimens from acute and convalescent COVID-19 originated in the United States, Italy and Spain. PBMCs, B-cell-depleted T cells, or T cells provided the cDNA or gDNA that made up the material.

Authors' processing steps: Nucleated cell number was recorded as an estimate derived from reference gene primer amplification. Profiling relied on immunoSEQ multiplex PCR, and the TCRdb table lists in-frame clones only, not all of them. For V, J and clone size, that table is used; D and trimming come from the DNA. Here the sample spans around 110,000 clones, about nine tenths being singletons. The specimen sequenced was peripheral blood. The TCR was taken from a man aged 35 to 55 with acute or convalescent COVID-19.

CDR3 region: CASSIASGQGFNSPLHF. The CDR3, as DNA: TGTGCCAGTAGTATCGCCTCCGGGCAGGGGTTTAACTCACCCCTCCACTTT. The rearrangement uses TRBV19 and TRBJ1-6; D might be TRBD1 (6 bases). The CDR3 extends over 17 amino acids. The V gene lost 3 bases and the J gene lost 10 bases, with 22 bases spanning the gap. Germline CDR1 reads LNHDA; CDR2 reads SQIVND (reference sequence).